This T cell receptor beta chain was documented in a study of neurological immune-mediated disorders. Germline-derived CDR1 and CDR2 are SGHTA and FQGNSA. This CDR3 comprises 17 residues. Losses at the gene ends were 5 bases for V and 7 bases for J; bases not matched to a gene: 13. Volunteers from a blood bank in Maryland, USA, made up the healthy controls. The unsorted libraries had their origin in 2 million PBMCs stored at -80 C. This clonotype appeared many times. Its antigen is unknown. Study-level points and caveats: It was HTLV-1-associated myelopathy that showed the most TCR clonal expansion, while multiple sclerosis showed the least, falling below healthy controls.

Synthesis of cDNA was carried out by template-switch 5'RACE. The reaction used 10-nucleotide random UMIs. TCRdb called the 5' RACE reads again in MiXCR, with one record for every CDR3 protein. The data hold fewer than 35,000 distinct CDR3 sequences, with about 4.8% observed a single time. This chain connects TRBV7-2 to TRBJ2-1; 11 bases map to TRBD1. The sequenced sample consisted of PBMCs. This receptor was identified in a man between 18 and 29 years old in good health. The DNA for the CDR3 is TGTGCCAGCAGCAGCGAACCTGGACAGGGGGCGAGAAATGAGCAGTTCTTC. This gives the protein CASSSEPGQGARNEQFF.